This TCR beta chain appears in the sequencing data of a study of T cells in Graves' hyperthyroidism and ophthalmopathy. A remark on this clonotype: The antigen is not known.

Study conclusions and caveats: Model predictions of ophthalmopathy came a median around 7.1 months before onset. Ophthalmopathy was separated from stable hyperthyroidism by a 13 V-J model.

Amplification of TCR beta CDR3 regions was performed using RNA transcripts as template. The study used the HTBI primer set for a first-round RT-PCR of the TCR CDR3. TCRdb redid the calling of the multiplex PCR reads with MiXCR, one entry per CDR3 protein. The data contain hundreds of thousands of distinct CDR3 sequences, 45% of them seen just once; the ten biggest clones take up approximately 6.8%. Sequencing was done on a sample of peripheral blood or thyroid tissue (not recorded which). This clonotype originated in an adult man with Graves' disease, either hyperthyroidism or ophthalmopathy (not recorded which).

DNA for the CDR3: TGTGCCAGCAGCGATAGTGGGTTCGGTTGGGGTCGGGGCACTGAAGCTTTCTTT. It specifies CASSDSGFGWGRGTEAFF. The chain links TRBV7-9 to TRBJ1-1; D ambiguous. The CDR3 has 18 residues. Trimming took off 5 bases at V and 4 bases at J, with 26 bases between the two ends. Germline lookup yields CDR1 SEHNR and CDR2 FQNEAQ (reference sequence).